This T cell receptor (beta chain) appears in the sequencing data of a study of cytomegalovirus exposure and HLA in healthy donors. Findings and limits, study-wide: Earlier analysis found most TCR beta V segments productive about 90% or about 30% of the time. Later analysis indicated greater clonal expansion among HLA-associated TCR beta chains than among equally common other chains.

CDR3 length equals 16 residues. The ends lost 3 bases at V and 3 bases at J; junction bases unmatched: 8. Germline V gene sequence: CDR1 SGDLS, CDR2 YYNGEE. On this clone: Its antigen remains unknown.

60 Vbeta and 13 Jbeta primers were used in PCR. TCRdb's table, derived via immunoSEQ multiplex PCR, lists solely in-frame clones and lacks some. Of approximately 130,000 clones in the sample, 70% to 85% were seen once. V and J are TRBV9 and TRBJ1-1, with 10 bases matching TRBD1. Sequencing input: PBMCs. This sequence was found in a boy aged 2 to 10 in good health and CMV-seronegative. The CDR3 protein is CASSGRQGALDTEAFF. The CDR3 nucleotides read TGTGCCAGCAGCGGTCGACAGGGGGCATTGGACACTGAAGCTTTCTTT.